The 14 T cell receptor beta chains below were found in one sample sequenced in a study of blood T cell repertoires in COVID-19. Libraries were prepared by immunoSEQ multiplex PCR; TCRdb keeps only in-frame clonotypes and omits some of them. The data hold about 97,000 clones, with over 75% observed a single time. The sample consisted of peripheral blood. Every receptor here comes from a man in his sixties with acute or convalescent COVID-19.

The CDR3 nucleotides are TGTGCCAGCAGCAAACCCGGGACAGGGGGCGGTCAGGGTCAGCCCCAGCATTTT. It codes for CASSKPGTGGGQGQPQHF. The chain couples TRBV21-1 to TRBJ1-5; the table calls TRBD1, which could not be checked here. TRBV21-1 constitutes a pseudogene. CDR3 size: 18 residues.

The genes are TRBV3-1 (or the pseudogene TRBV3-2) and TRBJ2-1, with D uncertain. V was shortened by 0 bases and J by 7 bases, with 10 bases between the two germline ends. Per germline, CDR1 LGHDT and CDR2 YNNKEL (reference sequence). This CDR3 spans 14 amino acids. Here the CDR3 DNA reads TGTGCCAGCAGCCAAGAACCCGACTCTAATGAGCAGTTCTTC. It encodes CASSQEPDSNEQFF.

CDR3 protein: CASSFQFHGSSSNEQFF. DNA of the CDR3: TGCGCCAGCAGCTTCCAATTTCACGGGAGTTCTTCAAATGAGCAGTTCTTC. The J gene is TRBJ2-1, the V gene TRBV5-1; possibly TRBD2 for D (6 bases). The CDR3 loop spans 17 amino acids. V lost 2 bases to trimming and J lost 7 bases, with 22 bases between them. CDR1 and CDR2 from the germline V gene are SGHRS and YFSETQ.

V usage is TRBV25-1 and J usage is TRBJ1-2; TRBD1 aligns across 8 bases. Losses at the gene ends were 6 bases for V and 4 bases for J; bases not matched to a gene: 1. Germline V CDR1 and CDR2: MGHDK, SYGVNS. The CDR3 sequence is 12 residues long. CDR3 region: CASSRGPYGYTF. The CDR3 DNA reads TGTGCCAGCAGCAGGGGGCCCTATGGCTACACCTTC.

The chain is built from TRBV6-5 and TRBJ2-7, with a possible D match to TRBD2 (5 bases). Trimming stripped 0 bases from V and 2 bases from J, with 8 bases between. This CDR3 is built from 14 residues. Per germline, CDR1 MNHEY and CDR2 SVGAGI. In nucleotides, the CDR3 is TGTGCCAGCAGTTACTCCGAGGGAGCCTACGAGCAGTACTTC. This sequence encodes CASSYSEGAYEQYF.

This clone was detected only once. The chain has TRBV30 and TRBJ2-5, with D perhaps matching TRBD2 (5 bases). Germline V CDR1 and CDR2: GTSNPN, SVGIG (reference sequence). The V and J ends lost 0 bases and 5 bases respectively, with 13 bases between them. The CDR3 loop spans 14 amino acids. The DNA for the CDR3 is TGTGCCTGGAGTGTACTTTGGGGAGTGGAGACCCAGTACTTC. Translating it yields CAWSVLWGVETQYF.

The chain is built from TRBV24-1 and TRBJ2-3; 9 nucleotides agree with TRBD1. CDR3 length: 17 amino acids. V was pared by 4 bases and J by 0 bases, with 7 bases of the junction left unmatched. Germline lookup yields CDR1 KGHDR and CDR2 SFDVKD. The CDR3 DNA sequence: TGTGCCACCAGTGAGTCAACAGGGGGCACTAGCACAGATACGCAGTATTTT. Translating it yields CATSESTGGTSTDTQYF.

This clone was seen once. CDR3 protein: CASSRVRGSGETQYF. The CDR3 DNA reads as TGTGCCAGCAGTCGTGTAAGGGGGTCGGGGGAGACCCAGTACTTC. This chain connects TRBV6-2 or TRBV6-3 to TRBJ2-5, with a weak D call TRBD1 (6 bases). The V and J ends lost 5 bases and 5 bases respectively, with 18 bases between them. Per the germline V gene, CDR1 is MNHEY and CDR2 is SVGEGT. The CDR3 contains 15 residues.

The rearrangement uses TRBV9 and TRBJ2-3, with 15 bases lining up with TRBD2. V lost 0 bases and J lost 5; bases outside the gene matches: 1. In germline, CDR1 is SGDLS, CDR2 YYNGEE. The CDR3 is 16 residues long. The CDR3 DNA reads TGTGCCAGCAGCGTAGGGACTAGCGGGAGGGTAGATACGCAGTATTTT. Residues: CASSVGTSGRVDTQYF.

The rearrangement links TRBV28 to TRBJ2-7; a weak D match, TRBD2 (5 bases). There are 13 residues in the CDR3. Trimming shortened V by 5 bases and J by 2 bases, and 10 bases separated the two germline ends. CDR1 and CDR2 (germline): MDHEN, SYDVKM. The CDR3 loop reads CASSGAVTYEQYF. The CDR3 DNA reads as TGTGCCAGCAGTGGAGCGGTGACCTACGAGCAGTACTTC.

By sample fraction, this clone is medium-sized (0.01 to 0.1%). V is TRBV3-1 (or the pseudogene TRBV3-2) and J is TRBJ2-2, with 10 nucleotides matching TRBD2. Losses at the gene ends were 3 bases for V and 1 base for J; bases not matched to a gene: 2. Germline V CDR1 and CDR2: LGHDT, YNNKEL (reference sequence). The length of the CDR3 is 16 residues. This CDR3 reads CASSQLAGGNTGELFF. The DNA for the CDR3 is TGTGCCAGCAGCCAGTTAGCGGGGGGGAACACCGGGGAGCTGTTTTTT.

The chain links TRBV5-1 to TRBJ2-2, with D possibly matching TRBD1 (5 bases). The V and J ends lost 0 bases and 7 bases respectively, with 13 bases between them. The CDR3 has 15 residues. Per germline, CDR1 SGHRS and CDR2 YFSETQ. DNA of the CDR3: TGCGCCAGCAGCTTGGAAGGTATCACAGGCGGGGAGCTGTTTTTT. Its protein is CASSLEGITGGELFF. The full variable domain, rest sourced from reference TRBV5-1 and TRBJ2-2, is KAGVTQTPRYLIKTRGQQVTLSCSPISGHRSVSWYQQTPGQGLQFLFEYFSETQRNKGNFPGRFSGRQFSNSRSEMNVSTLELGDSALYLCASSLEGITGGELFFGEGSRLTVL.

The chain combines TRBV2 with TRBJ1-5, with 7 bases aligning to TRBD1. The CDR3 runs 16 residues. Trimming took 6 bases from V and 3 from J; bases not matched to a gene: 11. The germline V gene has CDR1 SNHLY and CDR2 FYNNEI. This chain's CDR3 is CASSLRRDRNNQPQHF. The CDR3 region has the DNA TGTGCCAGCAGCCTCCGAAGGGACAGAAACAATCAGCCCCAGCATTTT.

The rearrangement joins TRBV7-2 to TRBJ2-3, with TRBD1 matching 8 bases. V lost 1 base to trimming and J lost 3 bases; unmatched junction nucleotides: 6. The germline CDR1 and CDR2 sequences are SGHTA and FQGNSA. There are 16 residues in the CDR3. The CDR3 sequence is CASSLGGTGLTDTQYF. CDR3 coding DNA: TGTGCCAGCAGCTTAGGAGGGACAGGATTAACAGATACGCAGTATTTT.